This T cell receptor (beta chain) was sequenced during a study of blood T cell repertoires in COVID-19. About the research overall: PBMCs, B-cell-depleted T cells, or T cells were the source of the cDNA or gDNA that made up the material.

Authors' analysis steps: Estimation of nucleated cell counts was performed using reference gene primer amplification. Generated by immunoSEQ multiplex PCR, the TCRdb table keeps only in-frame clones and is missing some. The V and J calls and the clone size are those of that table, but D and trimming were determined from the DNA. The sample includes 230,000 or so clones, around 88% seen only once; the top ten take roughly 15%. The CDR3 has 15 amino acids. Germline CDR1 MNHEY, CDR2 SVGAGI. The V segment lost 5 bases and the J segment 1 base; nucleotides outside the gene matches: 4. Across about 22 US areas, participants ranged in age from about 18 to 100 years.

Specimen: PBMCs or T cells enriched from blood (not recorded which). The chain recombines TRBV6-5 with TRBJ2-1; 8 positions match TRBD2. This clonotype was obtained from a woman between 45 and 65 years old with acute COVID-19. CDR3 coding DNA: TGTGCCAGCAGTAGTAGCGGGACATCCTACAATGAGCAGTTCTTC. Translation gives CASSSSGTSYNEQFF.